The clone carrying this T cell receptor beta chain was seen a few times. The antigen is undetermined. The sample originates from a study of T cell responses to AZD1222 COVID-19 vaccine. Whole-study findings and limits: In all cases, repertoires were sampled only after the peak T cell response. Reportedly, close to half of spike-specific TCRs are directed against unmutated variant regions.

The data were produced by immunoSEQ multiplex PCR, yet TCRdb's version contains in-frame clones alone and is incomplete. The profile shows some 120,000 clones, roughly 90% of them singletons. This CDR3 contains 12 residues. CDR1 and CDR2 from the germline V gene are SEHNR and FQNEAQ (reference sequence). Trimming took 1 base from V and 5 from J, leaving 6 bases between them. Sequenced material: peripheral blood, taken 28 days after the second AZD1222 dose. V usage is TRBV7-9 and J usage is TRBJ2-7; D call uncertain. This TCR derives from an adult who received the AZD1222 COVID-19 vaccine. The CDR3 spells CASSLGGHEQYF. Written as DNA, the CDR3 is TGTGCCAGCAGCTTAGGAGGTCACGAGCAGTACTTC.